This record covers a single T cell receptor (beta chain). What it recognizes is unknown. The data were obtained in a study of metastatic and nonmetastatic thyroid tumors. Study-wide background: Across blood and tumor or nodule tissue, repertoires from malignant and benign thyroid patients were compared with one another. General study findings and limits: As reported, TCR beta diversity in blood and tumor was significantly higher in malignant thyroid tumors than in benign nodules.

In the original processing: Construction of a distant-metastasis classifier for papillary thyroid cancer relied on CDR3 differences across clinicopathological groups. TCRdb re-called clones via MiXCR from the PCR reads. TCRdb's processing, not the authors', yielded these V and J calls. The table includes 15,000 to 20,000 clones, 32% detected once. Patients underwent thyroid surgery, and none had received any treatment before it. The germline V gene encodes CDR1 MNHNS and CDR2 SASEGT. Unmatched junction bases numbered 1, after V lost 3 bases and J lost 0 bases. The CDR3 has 14 residues. The chain combines TRBV6-1 with TRBJ1-2; 7 nucleotides agree with TRBD1. The TCR sequence derives from a female donor with papillary thyroid cancer or a benign thyroid nodule (not recorded which). Some clones in this sample may be carry-over from other donors' samples. The sequenced sample consisted of adjacent normal tissue. The CDR3 region is CASSEGQSNYGYTF. In DNA form, the CDR3 reads TGTGCCAGCAGTGAGGGACAGTCTAACTATGGCTACACCTTC.